One sample yielded the 10 T cell receptor beta chains listed below, sequenced in a study of long-term antiretroviral therapy in people with HIV (dated by TCRdb to between 2021 and 2022). The immunoSEQ hsTCRB v3.0 assay was used at survey level resolution to sequence the TRB variable region. As stored in TCRdb, this immuneACCESS dataset retains in-frame rearrangements with V and J assigned. A fraction of the clones does not appear; measured against another copy, unresolved V genes explain less than half of the discrepancy, and the remainder lacks a known reason. The sample includes some 23,000 clones, with around nine tenths observed a single time. The ten top clones hold approximately 5% of the sample. The material was unsorted PBMCs, obtained almost 4.6 years after starting antiretroviral therapy. These receptors were obtained from a man between 25 and 39 years old with HIV.

This clone was found once. The chain joins TRBV15 to TRBJ2-2, with 7 nucleotides matching TRBD2. The germline gives CDR1 LNHNV, CDR2 YYDKDF (reference sequence). The CDR3 has 16 residues. Trimming took 1 base from V and 5 from J; bases not matched to a gene: 7. The CDR3 bases are TGTGCCACCAGCAGAGCACCCCTAGCGGCGACCGGGGAGCTGTTTTTT. Its protein is CATSRAPLAATGELFF.

The chain combines TRBV28 with TRBJ2-7, with no clear D. V was cut by 2 bases and J by 4 bases, with 18 bases left in between. CDR1 MDHEN and CDR2 SYDVKM come from the germline V gene. The CDR3 sequence is 16 residues long. The CDR3 DNA is TGTGCCAGCAGTTTACCGGACCAGTTGGGTCCGTACGAGCAGTACTTC. Translating it yields CASSLPDQLGPYEQYF.

The V and J genes are TRBV9 and TRBJ2-7; no clear D. Trimming stripped 4 bases from V and 2 bases from J, with 10 bases between. The CDR3 length is 13 residues. Per the germline V gene, CDR1 is SGDLS and CDR2 is YYNGEE. As DNA, the CDR3 is TGTGCCAGCAGCCCCGATAGACCCTACGAGCAGTACTTC. Translating it yields CASSPDRPYEQYF.

As DNA, the CDR3 is TGTGCCAGCAGTTCCCGGCTGGGCCAGCCCCAGCATTTT. Translated: CASSSRLGQPQHF. This chain joins TRBV6-6 and TRBJ1-5; no clear D gene. The germline V gene encodes CDR1 MNHNY and CDR2 SVGAGI (reference sequence). The V end lost 4 bases, the J end lost 7 bases, and 11 bases lay between the germline ends. CDR3 size: 13 residues.

The CDR3 nucleotides read TGCGCCAGCAGCCAAGAGACTAGTCCCGATACGCAGTATTTT. Protein sequence: CASSQETSPDTQYF. This sequence joins TRBV4-1 and TRBJ2-3; possibly TRBD2 for D (6 bases). Per germline, CDR1 MGHRA and CDR2 YSYEKL. The CDR3 totals 14 residues. V dropped 0 bases and J dropped 6 bases, with 10 bases sitting between them.

This chain joins TRBV7-3 and TRBJ2-1; 7 nucleotides align to TRBD2. Losses at the gene ends were 2 bases for V and 2 bases for J; bases not matched to a gene: 6. This CDR3 is 16 amino acids long. The germline CDR1 and CDR2 sequences are SGHTA and FQGTGA. CDR3 region: CASSLLGGDPYNEQFF. For the CDR3, the DNA is TGTGCCAGCAGCTTATTGGGGGGGGATCCCTACAATGAGCAGTTCTTC.

The CDR3 spells CASSLVPQAYEQYF. As DNA, the CDR3 is TGTGCCAGCAGCTTAGTACCCCAAGCCTACGAGCAGTACTTC. The chain recombines TRBV7-2 with TRBJ2-7; D is ambiguous. V was cut by 1 base and J by 2 bases, with 9 bases left in between. Germline loops: CDR1 SGHTA, CDR2 FQGNSA. This CDR3 spans 14 amino acids.

The V gene is TRBV6-6, the J gene TRBJ1-2; TRBD1 agrees at 9 bases. The CDR3 totals 13 residues. Looked up from germline, CDR1 is MNHNY and CDR2 is SVGAGI (reference sequence). After removal of 5 bases from V and 7 bases from J, the junction contained 5 bases not matched to a gene. The CDR3 protein is CASSQQGAVGYTF. The CDR3 DNA follows: TGTGCCAGCAGTCAACAGGGGGCGGTTGGCTACACCTTC.

Here the CDR3 DNA reads TGTGCCAGCAGTTACAGGGACAGGGCGGACTATGGCTACACCTTC. It translates to CASSYRDRADYGYTF. V gene TRBV6-5 combines with J gene TRBJ1-2; the match to TRBD1 covers 9 bases. V dropped 2 bases and J dropped 3; count of bases not matched to a gene: 4. Germline lookup yields CDR1 MNHEY and CDR2 SVGAGI. The CDR3 has 15 amino acids.

The chain joins TRBV9 to TRBJ2-1; 9 positions agree with TRBD2. The CDR3 spans 13 residues. The trim removed 4 bases at V and 13 bases at J, leaving 9 bases unmatched. The germline gives CDR1 SGDLS, CDR2 YYNGEE. The CDR3 coding sequence is TGTGCCAGCAGCTCCCTAATAGCGGGAGAACAGTTCTTC. Translating gives CASSSLIAGEQFF.